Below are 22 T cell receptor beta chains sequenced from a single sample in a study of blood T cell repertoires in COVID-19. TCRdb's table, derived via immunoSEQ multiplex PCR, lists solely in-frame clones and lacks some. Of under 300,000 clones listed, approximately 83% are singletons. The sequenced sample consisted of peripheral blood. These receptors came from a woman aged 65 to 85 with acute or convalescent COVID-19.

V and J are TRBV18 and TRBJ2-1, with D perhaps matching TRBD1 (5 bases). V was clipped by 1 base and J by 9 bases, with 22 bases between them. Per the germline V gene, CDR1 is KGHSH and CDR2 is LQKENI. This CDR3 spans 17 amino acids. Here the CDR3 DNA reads TGTGCCAGCTCACCACTGCAGGGCCGCCGTGGGGTTAGTGAGCAGTTCTTC. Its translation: CASSPLQGRRGVSEQFF.

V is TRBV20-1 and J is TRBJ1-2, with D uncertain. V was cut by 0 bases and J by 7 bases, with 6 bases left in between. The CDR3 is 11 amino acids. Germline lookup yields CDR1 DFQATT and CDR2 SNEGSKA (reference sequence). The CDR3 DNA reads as TGCAGTGCTAGAGATCGGGTTGGCTACACCTTC. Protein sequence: CSARDRVGYTF.

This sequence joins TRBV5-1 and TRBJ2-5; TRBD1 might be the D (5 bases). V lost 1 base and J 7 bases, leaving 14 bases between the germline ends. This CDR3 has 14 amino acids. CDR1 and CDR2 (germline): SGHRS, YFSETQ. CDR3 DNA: TGCGCCAGCAGCTTGAGGCAGGCCCAGGGGACCCAGTACTTC. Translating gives CASSLRQAQGTQYF.

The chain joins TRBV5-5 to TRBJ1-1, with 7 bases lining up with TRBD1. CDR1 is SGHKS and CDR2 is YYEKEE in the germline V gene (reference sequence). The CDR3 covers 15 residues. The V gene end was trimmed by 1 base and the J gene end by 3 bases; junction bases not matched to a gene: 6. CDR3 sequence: CASSLQGVGDTEAFF. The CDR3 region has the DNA TGTGCCAGCAGCTTGCAGGGGGTAGGGGACACTGAAGCTTTCTTT.

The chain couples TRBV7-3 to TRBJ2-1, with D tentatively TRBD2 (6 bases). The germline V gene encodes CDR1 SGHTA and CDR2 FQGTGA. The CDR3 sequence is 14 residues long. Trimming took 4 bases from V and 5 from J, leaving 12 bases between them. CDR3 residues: CASSSGTVNNEQFF. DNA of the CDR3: TGTGCCAGCAGCTCCGGGACTGTTAACAATGAGCAGTTCTTC.

CDR3 region: CASSQSFGGNIQYF. Written as DNA, the CDR3 is TGTGCCAGCAGCCAGTCCTTCGGTGGAAACATTCAGTACTTC. This rearrangement joins TRBV3-1 (or the pseudogene TRBV3-2) to TRBJ2-4, with D unclear. Germline CDR1 LGHDT, CDR2 YNNKEL (reference sequence). CDR3 size: 14 residues. V gave up 3 bases and J gave up 6 bases, with 12 bases separating them.

The CDR3 DNA is TGTGCCAGCAGCCTCGGACAGGGCCCTCACAATGAGCAGTTCTTC. Protein: CASSLGQGPHNEQFF. The rearrangement joins TRBV7-2 to TRBJ2-1, with TRBD1 matching over 8 bases. With V trimmed by 5 bases and J by 5 bases, 8 bases remained unmatched. Germline lookup yields CDR1 SGHTA and CDR2 FQGNSA. The CDR3 length is 15 residues. The full variable domain, in which reference TRBV7-2 and TRBJ2-1 provide the parts outside the CDR3, is GAGVSQSPSNKVTEKGKDVELRCDPISGHTALYWYRQSLGQGLEFLIYFQGNSAPDKSGLPSDRFSAERTGGSVSTLTIQRTQQEDSAVYLCASSLGQGPHNEQFFGPGTRLTVL.

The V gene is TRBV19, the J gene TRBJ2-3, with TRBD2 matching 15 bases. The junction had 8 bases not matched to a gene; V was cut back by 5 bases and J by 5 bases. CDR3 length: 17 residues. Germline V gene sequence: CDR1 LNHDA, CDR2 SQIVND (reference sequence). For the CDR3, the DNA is TGTGCCAGTAGTCCCTACGGACTAGCGGGGGGGAAAGATACGCAGTATTTT. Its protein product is CASSPYGLAGGKDTQYF.

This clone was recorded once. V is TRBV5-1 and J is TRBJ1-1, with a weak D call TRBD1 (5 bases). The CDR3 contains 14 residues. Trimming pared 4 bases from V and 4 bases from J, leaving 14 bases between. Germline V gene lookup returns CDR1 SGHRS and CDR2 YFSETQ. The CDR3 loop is CASSPQGRGTEAFF. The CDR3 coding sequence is TGCGCCAGCAGCCCCCAGGGAAGGGGCACTGAAGCTTTCTTT.

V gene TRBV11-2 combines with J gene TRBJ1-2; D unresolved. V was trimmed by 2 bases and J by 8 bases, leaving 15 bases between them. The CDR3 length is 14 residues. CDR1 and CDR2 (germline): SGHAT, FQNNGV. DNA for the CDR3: TGTGCCAGCAGCTTATGGGAGGGAGGGAAAGGCTACACCTTC. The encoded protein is CASSLWEGGKGYTF.

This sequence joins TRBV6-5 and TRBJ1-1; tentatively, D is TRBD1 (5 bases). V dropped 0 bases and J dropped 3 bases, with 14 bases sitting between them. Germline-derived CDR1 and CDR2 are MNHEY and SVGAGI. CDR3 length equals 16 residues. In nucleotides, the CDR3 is TGTGCCAGCAGTTACTCTTTACGGGGAGGGGACACTGAAGCTTTCTTT. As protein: CASSYSLRGGDTEAFF.

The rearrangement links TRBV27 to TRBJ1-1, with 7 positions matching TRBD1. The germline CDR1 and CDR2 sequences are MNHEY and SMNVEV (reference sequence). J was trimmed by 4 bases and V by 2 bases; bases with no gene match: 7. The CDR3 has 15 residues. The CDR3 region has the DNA TGTGCCAGCAGTTTACGACAGGGATGGGGCACTGAAGCTTTCTTT. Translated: CASSLRQGWGTEAFF.

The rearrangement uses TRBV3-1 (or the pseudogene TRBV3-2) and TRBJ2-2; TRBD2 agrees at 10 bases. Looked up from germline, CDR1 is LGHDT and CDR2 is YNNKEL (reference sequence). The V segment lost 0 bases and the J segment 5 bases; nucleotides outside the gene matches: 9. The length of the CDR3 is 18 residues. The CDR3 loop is CASSQEVMGAGGTGELFF. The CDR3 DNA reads TGTGCCAGCAGCCAAGAAGTTATGGGAGCGGGGGGGACCGGGGAGCTGTTTTTT.

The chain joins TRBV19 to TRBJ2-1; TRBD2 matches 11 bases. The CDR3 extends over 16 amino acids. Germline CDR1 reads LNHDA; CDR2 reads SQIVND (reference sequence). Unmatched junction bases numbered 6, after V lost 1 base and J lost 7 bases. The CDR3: CASSIGSGGAKNEQFF. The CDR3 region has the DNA TGTGCCAGTAGTATAGGTAGCGGGGGGGCTAAAAATGAGCAGTTCTTC.

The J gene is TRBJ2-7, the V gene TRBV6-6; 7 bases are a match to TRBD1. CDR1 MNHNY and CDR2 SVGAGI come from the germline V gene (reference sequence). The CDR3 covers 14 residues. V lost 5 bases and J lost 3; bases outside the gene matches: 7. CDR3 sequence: CASSTNRGFYEQYF. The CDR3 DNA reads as TGTGCCAGCAGTACTAACAGGGGTTTCTACGAGCAGTACTTC.

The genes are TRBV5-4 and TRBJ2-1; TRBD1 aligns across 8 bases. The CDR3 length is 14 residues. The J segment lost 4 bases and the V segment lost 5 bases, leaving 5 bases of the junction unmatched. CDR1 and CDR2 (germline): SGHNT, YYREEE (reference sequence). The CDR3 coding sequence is TGTGCCAGCAGTCAGGGGACAGGATACAATGAGCAGTTCTTC. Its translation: CASSQGTGYNEQFF.

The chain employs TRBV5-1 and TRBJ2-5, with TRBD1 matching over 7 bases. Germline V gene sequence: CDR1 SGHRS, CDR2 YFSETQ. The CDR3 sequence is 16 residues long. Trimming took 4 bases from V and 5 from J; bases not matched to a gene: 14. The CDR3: CASSPGTVLSGETQYF. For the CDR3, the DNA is TGCGCCAGCAGCCCTGGGACAGTACTATCAGGGGAGACCCAGTACTTC.

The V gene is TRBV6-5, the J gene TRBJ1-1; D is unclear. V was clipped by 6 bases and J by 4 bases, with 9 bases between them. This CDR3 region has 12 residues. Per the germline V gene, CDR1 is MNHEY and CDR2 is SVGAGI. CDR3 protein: CASSPRLTEAFF. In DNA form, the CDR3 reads TGTGCCAGCAGCCCCAGGCTCACTGAAGCTTTCTTT.

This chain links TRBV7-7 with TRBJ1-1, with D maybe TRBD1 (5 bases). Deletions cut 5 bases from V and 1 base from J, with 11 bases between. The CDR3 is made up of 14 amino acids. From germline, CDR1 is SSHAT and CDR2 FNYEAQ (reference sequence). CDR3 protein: CASSQGGENTEAFF. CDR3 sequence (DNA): TGTGCCAGCAGCCAGGGAGGCGAGAACACTGAAGCTTTCTTT.

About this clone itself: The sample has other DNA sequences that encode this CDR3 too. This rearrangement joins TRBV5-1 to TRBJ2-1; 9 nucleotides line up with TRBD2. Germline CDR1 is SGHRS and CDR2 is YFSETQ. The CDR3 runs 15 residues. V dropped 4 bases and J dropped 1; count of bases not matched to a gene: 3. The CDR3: CASSISGGSYNEQFF. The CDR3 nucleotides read TGCGCCAGCAGCATTAGCGGGGGATCCTACAATGAGCAGTTCTTC.

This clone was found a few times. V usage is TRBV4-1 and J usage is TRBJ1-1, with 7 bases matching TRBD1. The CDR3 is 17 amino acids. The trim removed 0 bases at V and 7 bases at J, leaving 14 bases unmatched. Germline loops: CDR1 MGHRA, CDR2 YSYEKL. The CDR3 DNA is TGCGCCAGCAGCCAAGATCAACAGGGGCCGGGTAAGAATGAAGCTTTCTTT. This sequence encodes CASSQDQQGPGKNEAFF.

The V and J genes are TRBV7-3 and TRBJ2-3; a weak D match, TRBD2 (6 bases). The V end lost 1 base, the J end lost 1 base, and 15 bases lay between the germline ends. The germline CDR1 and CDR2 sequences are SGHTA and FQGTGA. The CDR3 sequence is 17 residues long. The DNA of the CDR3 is TGTGCCAGCAGCTTAATAGGCCGATCGGGAGGCACAGATACGCAGTATTTT. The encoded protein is CASSLIGRSGGTDTQYF.